This T cell receptor (beta chain) originates from a study of T cell repertoires in cytomegalovirus infection. In regard to this clonotype: The antigen is unknown.

TCRdb recomputed calls from the reads with MiXCR, one row per CDR3 protein. The sample contains about 360,000 distinct CDR3 sequences, about a sixth of which appear only once. Trimming pared 2 bases from V and 3 bases from J, leaving 10 bases between. The germline V gene has CDR1 LNHDA and CDR2 SQIVND (reference sequence). CDR3 length: 14 amino acids. Study-wide results and limits: Cumulative public TCR beta family frequency identified carriers of CMV plus the relevant HLA. HLA-C-restricted CMV-specific TCR beta clonotypes were dominant in the ex vivo response.

The specimen was PBMCs. This chain links TRBV19 with TRBJ1-1; maybe TRBD1 (5 bases). The TCR originated in a human donor in good health (CMV status not recorded). Some clones in this sample may be carry-over from other donors' samples. The CDR3 region is CASSILFRDTEAFF. CDR3 DNA: TGTGCCAGTAGTATATTATTCAGGGACACTGAAGCTTTCTTT.